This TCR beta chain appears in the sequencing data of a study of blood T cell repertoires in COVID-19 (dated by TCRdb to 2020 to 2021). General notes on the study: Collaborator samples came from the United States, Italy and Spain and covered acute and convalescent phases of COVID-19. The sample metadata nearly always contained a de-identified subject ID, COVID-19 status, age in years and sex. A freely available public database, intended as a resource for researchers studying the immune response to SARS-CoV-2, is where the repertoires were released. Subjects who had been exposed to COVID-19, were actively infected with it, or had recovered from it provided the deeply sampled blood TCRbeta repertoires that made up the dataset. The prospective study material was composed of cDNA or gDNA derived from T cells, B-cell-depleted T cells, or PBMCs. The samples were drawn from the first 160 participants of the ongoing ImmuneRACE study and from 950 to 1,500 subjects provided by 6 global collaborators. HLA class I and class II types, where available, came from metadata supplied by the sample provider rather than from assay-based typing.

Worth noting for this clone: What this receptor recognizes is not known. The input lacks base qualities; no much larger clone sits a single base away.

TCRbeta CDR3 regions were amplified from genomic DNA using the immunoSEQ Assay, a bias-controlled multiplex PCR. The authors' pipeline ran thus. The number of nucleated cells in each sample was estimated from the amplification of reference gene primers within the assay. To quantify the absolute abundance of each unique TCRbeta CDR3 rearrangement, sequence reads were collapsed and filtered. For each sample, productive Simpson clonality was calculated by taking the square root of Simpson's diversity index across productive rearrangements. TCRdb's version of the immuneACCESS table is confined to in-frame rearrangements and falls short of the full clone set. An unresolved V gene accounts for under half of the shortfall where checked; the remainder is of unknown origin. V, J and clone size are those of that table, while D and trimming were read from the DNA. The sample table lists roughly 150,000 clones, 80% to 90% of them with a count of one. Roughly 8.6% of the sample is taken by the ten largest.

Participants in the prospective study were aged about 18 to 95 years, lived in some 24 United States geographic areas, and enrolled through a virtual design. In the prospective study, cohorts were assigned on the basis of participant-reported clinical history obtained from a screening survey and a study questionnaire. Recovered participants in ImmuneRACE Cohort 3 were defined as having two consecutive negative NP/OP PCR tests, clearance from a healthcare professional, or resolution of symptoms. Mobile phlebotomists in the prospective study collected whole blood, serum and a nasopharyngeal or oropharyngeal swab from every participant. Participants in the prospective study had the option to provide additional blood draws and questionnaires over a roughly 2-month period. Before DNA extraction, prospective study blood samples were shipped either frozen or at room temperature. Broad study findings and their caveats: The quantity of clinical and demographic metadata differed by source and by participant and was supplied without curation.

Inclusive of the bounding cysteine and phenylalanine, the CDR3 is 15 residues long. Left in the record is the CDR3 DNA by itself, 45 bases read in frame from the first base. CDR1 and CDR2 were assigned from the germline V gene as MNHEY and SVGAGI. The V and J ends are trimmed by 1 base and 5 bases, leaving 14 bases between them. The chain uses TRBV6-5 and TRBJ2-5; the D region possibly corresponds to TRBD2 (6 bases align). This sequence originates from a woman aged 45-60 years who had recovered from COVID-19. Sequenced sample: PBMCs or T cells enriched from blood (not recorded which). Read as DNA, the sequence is TGTGCCAGCAGTTACTACACGACGGGGAGGGAGACCCAGTACTTC. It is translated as CASSYYTTGRETQYF.